These T cell receptor beta chains were read from a single sample in a study of blood T cell repertoires in COVID-19. This table comes from immunoSEQ multiplex PCR, and its TCRdb copy is limited to in-frame clones, with some not included. The sample contains 200,000 to 250,000 clones, 84% of which appear only once. The sample was peripheral blood. Receptors were obtained from a woman of 80 years or more with active or convalescent COVID-19. The CDR3 runs from the conserved cysteine through the conserved F or W. D genes are given only for firm matches. Size values are once, few and many counts, or a class for expanded clones, and some rows have none.

TRBJ2-2 | - | TRBV5-4 | TRBD2 | CASSTGLAGNTGELFF | TGTGCCAGCAGCACAGGACTAGCGGGTAACACCGGGGAGCTGTTTTTT
TRBJ1-3 | - | TRBV1 | - | CTSSQRGYSSGNTIYF | TGCACCAGCAGCCAACGGGGGTATAGCTCTGGAAACACCATATATTTT
TRBJ1-1 | - | TRBV7-9 | TRBD1 | CASSLGQQARLEAFF | TGTGCCAGCAGCTTGGGACAGCAGGCTCGACTTGAAGCTTTCTTT
TRBJ2-3 | once | TRBV9 | TRBD1 | CASSVGQGPSTDTQYF | TGTGCCAGCAGCGTAGGACAGGGACCTAGCACAGATACGCAGTATTTT
TRBJ2-1 | - | TRBV5-8 | TRBD1 | CASSSSAGTGSHNEQFF | TGTGCCAGCAGCTCCAGTGCTGGGACAGGGTCCCACAATGAGCAGTTCTTC
TRBJ2-6 | - | TRBV5-1 | - | CASSSPGYRTPNAGANVLTF | TGCGCCAGCAGCTCGCCCGGCTATCGGACACCCAACGCTGGGGCCAACGTCCTGACTTTC
TRBJ2-2 | - | TRBV7-7 | TRBD2 | CASSLEASGRTGELFF | TGTGCCAGCAGCTTAGAGGCTAGCGGGAGGACCGGGGAGCTGTTTTTT
TRBJ1-2 | - | TRBV5-1 | TRBD1 | CASSPGQGRDTF | TGCGCCAGCAGCCCCGGACAGGGGCGTGACACCTTC
TRBJ2-3 | - | TRBV11-3 | - | CASSLDSGSDTQYF | TGTGCCAGCAGCTTAGATTCAGGTTCAGATACGCAGTATTTT
TRBJ1-4 | few | TRBV6-6 | TRBD1 | CASSPTGGDVEKLFF | TGTGCCAGCAGCCCGACAGGGGGTGATGTGGAAAAACTGTTTTTT
TRBJ2-5 | - | TRBV18 | - | CASSQRGQETQYF | TGTGCCAGCTCCCAACGGGGCCAAGAGACCCAGTACTTC
TRBJ2-1 | - | TRBV18 | TRBD1 | CASSPPNRGDRGVHEQFF | TGTGCCAGCTCGCCACCCAACCGAGGGGACAGGGGGGTCCATGAGCAGTTCTTC
TRBJ2-5 | - | TRBV14 | TRBD2 | CASSPGLAGVETQYF | TGTGCCAGCAGCCCGGGACTAGCGGGGGTAGAGACCCAGTACTTC
TRBJ2-1 | - | TRBV15 | TRBD2 | CATSRDRGGGWNEQFF | TGTGCCACCAGCAGAGATCGCGGGGGGGGCTGGAATGAGCAGTTCTTC
TRBJ1-2 | - | TRBV19 | - | CASSLSDKGNYGYTF | TGTGCCAGTAGTCTCTCGGACAAGGGGAACTATGGCTACACCTTC
TRBJ2-7 | - | TRBV28 | TRBD2 | CASNPLDYRLAGGPRYF | TGTGCCAGCAACCCCCTAGACTATCGACTAGCGGGGGGGCCAAGGTACTTC
TRBJ1-6 | few | TRBV27 | TRBD1 | CASSPAQGVSSSLHF | TGTGCCAGCAGTCCAGCCCAGGGGGTCTCATCTTCCCTCCACTTT
TRBJ1-4 | - | TRBV5-8 | TRBD1 | CASSPGTGTEAQRNEKLFF | TGTGCCAGCAGCCCCGGTACCGGGACAGAAGCACAGAGAAATGAAAAACTGTTTTTT
TRBJ2-3 | - | TRBV5-1 | TRBD2 | CASSSDSGGPSRYF | TGCGCCAGCAGCTCCGATAGCGGGGGGCCCTCCAGGTATTTT
TRBJ1-3 | - | TRBV19 | - | CASSIGGKGGNTIYF | TGTGCCAGTAGTATCGGGGGAAAGGGTGGAAACACCATATATTTT
TRBJ2-2 | - | TRBV7-2 | TRBD2 | CASSILAAPSTGELFF | TGTGCCAGCAGCATACTAGCGGCGCCCTCCACCGGGGAGCTGTTTTTT
TRBJ2-3 | - | TRBV7-2 | TRBD1 | CASSYRTGGGLDTQYF | TGTGCCAGCAGCTACCGGACAGGGGGCGGGTTAGATACGCAGTATTTT
TRBJ2-3 | - | TRBV10-3 | TRBD2 | CAITRGTSGNTDTQYF | TGTGCCATCACCCGAGGCACTAGCGGGAACACAGATACGCAGTATTTT
TRBJ2-7 | - | TRBV6-5 | TRBD1 | CASSYSGTGPYEQYF | TGTGCCAGCAGTTACTCGGGGACAGGGCCCTACGAGCAGTACTTC
TRBJ2-7 | few | TRBV4-1 | TRBD1 | CASSQTTGDEQYF | TGCGCCAGCAGCCAAACTACAGGGGACGAGCAGTACTTC
TRBJ2-5 | - | TRBV15 | - | CATSRDPGLGETQYF | TGTGCCACCAGCAGAGACCCCGGACTCGGGGAGACCCAGTACTTC
TRBJ2-5 | once | TRBV4-2 | - | CASSPSLEVETQYF | TGTGCCAGCAGCCCATCTCTCGAGGTGGAGACCCAGTACTTC
TRBJ1-1 | - | TRBV6-5 | - | CASSYSKSQRTEAFF | TGTGCCAGCAGTTACTCGAAGTCGCAACGGACTGAAGCTTTCTTT
TRBJ2-5 | - | TRBV19 | - | CASATGRGGETQYF | TGTGCCAGTGCAACAGGGAGGGGGGGAGAGACCCAGTACTTC
TRBJ1-5 | - | TRBV7-2 | - | CASSSSPGQPQHF | TGTGCCAGCAGCTCTAGCCCGGGGCAGCCCCAGCATTTT
TRBJ2-2 | - | TRBV5-1 | - | CASSILGEAGELFF | TGCGCCAGCAGTATTCTAGGAGAGGCCGGGGAGCTGTTTTTT
TRBJ2-7 | once | TRBV5-4 | - | CASSQRTSSYEQYF | TGTGCCAGCAGCCAACGAACCAGCTCCTACGAGCAGTACTTC
TRBJ1-4 | - | TRBV7-2 | - | CASSLDRVTNEKLFF | TGTGCCAGCAGCTTAGATCGGGTGACTAATGAAAAACTGTTTTTT
TRBJ1-2 | once | TRBV27 | TRBD1 | CASSLSDRGSLYTF | TGTGCCAGCAGTTTATCGGACAGGGGGAGTTTATACACCTTC
TRBJ2-2 | - | TRBV5-5 | TRBD2 | CASSFYSGGDTGELFF | TGTGCCAGCAGCTTCTATAGCGGGGGGGACACCGGGGAGCTGTTTTTT
TRBJ2-5 | - | TRBV11-2 | - | CASSLLVMAGSPFETQYF | TGTGCCAGCAGCTTACTCGTTATGGCGGGGTCGCCGTTTGAGACCCAGTACTTC
TRBJ2-1 | - | TRBV12-3/TRBV12-4 | TRBD2 | CASSPGDGRLQFF | TGTGCCAGCAGTCCCGGGGACGGGAGGCTCCAGTTCTTC
TRBJ2-2 | few | TRBV27 | - | CASSFGVRTGELFF | TGTGCCAGCAGTTTTGGAGTGAGGACCGGGGAGCTGTTTTTT
TRBJ1-2 | - | TRBV27 | TRBD1 | CASSNRGQRGYTF | TGTGCCAGCAGTAACAGGGGGCAGCGTGGCTACACCTTC
TRBJ2-3 | - | TRBV15 | TRBD2 | CATSTVSGGMGDTQYF | TGTGCCACCAGCACTGTTAGCGGGGGAATGGGAGATACGCAGTATTTT
TRBJ2-7 | - | TRBV11-2 | TRBD2 | CASSLEVGLAGTLGEQYF | TGTGCCAGCAGCTTAGAAGTGGGACTAGCGGGCACGTTGGGCGAGCAGTACTTC
TRBJ2-3 | - | TRBV5-8 | - | CASSRTGFQLGDTQYF | TGTGCCAGCAGCCGTACAGGGTTCCAACTCGGGGATACGCAGTATTTT
TRBJ1-2 | - | TRBV3-1/TRBV3-2 | TRBD1 | CASSHDRDRERNGYTF | TGTGCCAGCAGCCATGACCGGGACAGGGAACGAAATGGCTACACCTTC
TRBJ1-3 | few | TRBV11-3 | TRBD1 | CASSLVVPTGVISGNTIYF | TGTGCCAGCAGCTTAGTCGTACCGACAGGGGTAATCTCTGGAAACACCATATATTTT
TRBJ2-5 | - | TRBV24-1 | TRBD2 | CATSSSGGAGETQYF | TGTGCCACCAGCTCTAGCGGGGGGGCCGGGGAGACCCAGTACTTC
TRBJ2-7 | - | TRBV5-4 | - | CASSLTGGDSEQYF | TGTGCCAGCAGCCTAACGGGCGGGGACAGCGAGCAGTACTTC
TRBJ2-7 | - | TRBV30 | - | CAWNRGGSDEQYF | TGTGCCTGGAACAGGGGGGGGAGCGACGAGCAGTACTTC
TRBJ1-1 | - | TRBV5-6 | TRBD1 | CASSSWGQGVNTEAFF | TGTGCCAGCAGCTCATGGGGACAGGGGGTGAACACTGAAGCTTTCTTT
TRBJ2-3 | once | TRBV18 | - | CASSPGPDTQYF | TGTGCCAGCTCACCGGGGCCAGATACGCAGTATTTT
TRBJ1-2 | - | TRBV6-1 | - | CASSEALTDYNYGYTF | TGTGCCAGCAGTGAAGCGCTTACAGATTACAACTATGGCTACACCTTC
TRBJ2-7 | - | TRBV18 | TRBD1 | CASSPGQAFSYEQYF | TGTGCCAGCTCACCGGGACAGGCTTTCTCCTACGAGCAGTACTTC
TRBJ1-4 | once | TRBV5-8 | - | CASSLEFGGHQKLFF | TGTGCCAGCAGCTTGGAATTTGGGGGACATCAAAAACTGTTTTTT